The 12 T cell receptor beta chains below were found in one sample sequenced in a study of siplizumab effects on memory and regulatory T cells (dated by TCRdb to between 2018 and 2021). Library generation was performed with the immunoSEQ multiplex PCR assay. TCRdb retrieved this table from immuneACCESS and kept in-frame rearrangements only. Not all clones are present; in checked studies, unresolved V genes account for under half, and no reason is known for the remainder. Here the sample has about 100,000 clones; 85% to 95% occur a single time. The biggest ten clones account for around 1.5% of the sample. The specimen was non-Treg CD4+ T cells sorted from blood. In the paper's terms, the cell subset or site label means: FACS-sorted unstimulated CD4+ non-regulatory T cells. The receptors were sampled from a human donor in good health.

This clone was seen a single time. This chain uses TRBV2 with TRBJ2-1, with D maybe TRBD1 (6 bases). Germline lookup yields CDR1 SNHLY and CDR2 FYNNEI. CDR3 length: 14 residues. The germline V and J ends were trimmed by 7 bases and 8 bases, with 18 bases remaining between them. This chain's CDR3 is CASNQGNKGDEQFF. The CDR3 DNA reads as TGTGCCAGCAACCAGGGGAATAAAGGGGATGAGCAGTTCTTC.

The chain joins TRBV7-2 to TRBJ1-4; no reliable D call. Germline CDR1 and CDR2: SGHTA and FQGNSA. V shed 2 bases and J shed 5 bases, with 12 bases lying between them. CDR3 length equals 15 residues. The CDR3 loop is CASSLTPVLNEKLFF. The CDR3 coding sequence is TGTGCCAGCAGCTTAACTCCCGTCTTAAATGAAAAACTGTTTTTT.

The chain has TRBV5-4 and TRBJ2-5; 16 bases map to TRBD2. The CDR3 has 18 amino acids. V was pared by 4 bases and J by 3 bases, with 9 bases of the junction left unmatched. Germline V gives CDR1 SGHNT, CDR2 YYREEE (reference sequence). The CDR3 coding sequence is TGTGCCAGCAGCGCCTCCGGGACTAGCGGGAGGGGGAAAGAGACCCAGTACTTC. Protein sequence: CASSASGTSGRGKETQYF.

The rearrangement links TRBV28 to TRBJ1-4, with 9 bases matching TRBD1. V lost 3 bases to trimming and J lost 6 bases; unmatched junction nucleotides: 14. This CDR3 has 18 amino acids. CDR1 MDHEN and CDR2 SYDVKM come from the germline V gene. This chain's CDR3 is CASSLLTYRGPRYEKLFF. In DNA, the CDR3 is TGTGCCAGCAGTTTGCTAACCTACAGGGGGCCGCGGTATGAAAAACTGTTTTTT.

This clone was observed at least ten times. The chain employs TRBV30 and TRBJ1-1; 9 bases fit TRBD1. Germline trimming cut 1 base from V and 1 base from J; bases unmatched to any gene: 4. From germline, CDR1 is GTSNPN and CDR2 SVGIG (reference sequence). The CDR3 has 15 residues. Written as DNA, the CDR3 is TGTGCCTGGAGTGGATGGGACAGGGCGAACACTGAAGCTTTCTTT. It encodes CAWSGWDRANTEAFF.

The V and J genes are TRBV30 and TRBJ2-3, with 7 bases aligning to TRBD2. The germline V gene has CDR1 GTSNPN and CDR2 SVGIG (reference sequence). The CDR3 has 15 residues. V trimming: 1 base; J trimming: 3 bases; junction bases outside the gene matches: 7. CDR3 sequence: CAWSEWGGKTDTQYF. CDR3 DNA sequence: TGTGCCTGGAGTGAGTGGGGGGGAAAGACAGATACGCAGTATTTT.

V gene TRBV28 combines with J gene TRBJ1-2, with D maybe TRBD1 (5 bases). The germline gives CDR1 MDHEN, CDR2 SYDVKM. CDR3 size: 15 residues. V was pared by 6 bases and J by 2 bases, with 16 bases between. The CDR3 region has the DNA TGTGCCAGCAGATATTCACAGGTCACAAACTATGGCTACACCTTC. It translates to CASRYSQVTNYGYTF.

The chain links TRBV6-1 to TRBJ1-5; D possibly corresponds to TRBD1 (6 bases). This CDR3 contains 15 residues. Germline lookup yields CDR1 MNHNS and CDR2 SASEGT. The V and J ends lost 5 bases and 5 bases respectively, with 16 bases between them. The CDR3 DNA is TGTGCCAGCAGTCCTACATGGGGGCTCGATCAGCCCCAGCATTTT. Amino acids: CASSPTWGLDQPQHF.

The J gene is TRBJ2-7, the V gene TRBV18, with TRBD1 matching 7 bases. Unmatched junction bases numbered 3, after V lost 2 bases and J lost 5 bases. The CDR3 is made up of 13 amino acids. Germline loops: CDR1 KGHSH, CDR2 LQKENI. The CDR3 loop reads CASSPGDRDEQYF. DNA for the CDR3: TGTGCCAGCTCACCAGGAGACAGGGACGAGCAGTACTTC.

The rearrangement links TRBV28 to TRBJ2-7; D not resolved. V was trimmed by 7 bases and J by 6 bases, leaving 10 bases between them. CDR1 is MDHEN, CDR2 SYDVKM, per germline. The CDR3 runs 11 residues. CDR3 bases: TGTGCCAGCAATGGTCCCCGCGAGCAGTACTTC. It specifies CASNGPREQYF.

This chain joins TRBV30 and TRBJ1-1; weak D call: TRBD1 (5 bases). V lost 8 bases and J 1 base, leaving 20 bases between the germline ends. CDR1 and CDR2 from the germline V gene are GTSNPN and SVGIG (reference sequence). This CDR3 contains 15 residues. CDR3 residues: CAGKGRGTRNTEAFF. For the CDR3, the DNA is TGTGCCGGAAAGGGACGGGGCACCCGGAACACTGAAGCTTTCTTT.

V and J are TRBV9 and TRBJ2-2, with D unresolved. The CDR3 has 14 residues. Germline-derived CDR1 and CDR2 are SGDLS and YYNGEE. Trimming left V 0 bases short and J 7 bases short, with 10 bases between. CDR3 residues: CASSVATGFGELFF. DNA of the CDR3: TGTGCCAGCAGCGTAGCTACGGGCTTCGGGGAGCTGTTTTTT.